This TCR beta chain emerged from a study of blood T cells in healthy people across ages. The ends were cut back, 7 bases at V and 0 bases at J, with 9 bases in the middle. The CDR3 is 13 amino acids. Germline V lookup: CDR1 MNHEY, CDR2 SVGEGT. It was with a sample-barcoded 5' primer and a J-beta primer mix that a second PCR of roughly 7 to 12 cycles was run. TCRdb processed the 5' RACE reads anew with MiXCR; each CDR3 protein has one entry. Among about 1.4 million distinct CDR3 sequences listed, roughly 59% were seen once. This clonotype was found a few times. This sequence originates from a man aged 18 to 35 in good health. The gene calls are TRBV6-2 or TRBV6-3 and TRBJ1-2; D is unresolved. The sequencing input was blood. CDR3 coding DNA: TGTGCCAGCACTATCGGGACTAACTATGGCTACACCTTC. Encoded protein: CASTIGTNYGYTF.